A single sample is the source of the 23 T cell receptor beta chains below, sequenced in a study of blood T cells in healthy people across ages (dated by TCRdb to the mid-2010s). The library was made by 5' RACE. The run used an Illumina HiSeq 2500. A second PCR of about 7 to 12 cycles was performed with a sample-barcoded 5' primer and a J-beta primer mix. TCRdb trimmed public reads at Q25 via fastp, called clones via MiXCR and kept in-frame beta chains. Rows with one shared CDR3 protein collapse into an entry with the most common genes and DNA. Within this sample are under 1 million distinct CDR3 sequences, with roughly 44% of them counted one time only. The top ten hold roughly a fifth of the sample. Sequenced material: blood. All receptors come from a man aged 55 to 70 in good health.

The rearrangement uses TRBV30 and TRBJ2-1; D gene uncertain. V was shortened by 2 bases and J by 9 bases, with 11 bases between the two germline ends. Germline V CDR1 and CDR2: GTSNPN, SVGIG (reference sequence). The CDR3 extends over 12 amino acids. CDR3 loop: CAWSSPVGEQFF. The CDR3 DNA reads TGTGCCTGGAGTTCCCCTGTCGGTGAGCAGTTCTTC.

This clonotype was found a few times. The chain joins TRBV29-1 to TRBJ2-1; D remains unclear. The CDR3 extends over 12 amino acids. Germline assignment: CDR1 SQVTM and CDR2 ANQGSEA. Trimming removed 1 base from V and 4 bases from J, with 5 bases in between. CDR3 sequence: CSVEGLYNEQFF. The CDR3 DNA sequence: TGCAGCGTTGAAGGGTTATACAATGAGCAGTTCTTC.

The sample holds one count of this clonotype. This chain joins TRBV20-1 and TRBJ2-4; D ambiguous. Germline CDR1 DFQATT, CDR2 SNEGSKA (reference sequence). The CDR3 runs 14 residues. V lost 5 bases and J lost 0, with 11 bases in between. CDR3 DNA: TGCAGTGCTCAGGACGGTCTAGCCAAAAACATTCAGTACTTC. Protein product: CSAQDGLAKNIQYF.

As DNA, the CDR3 is TGCAGCGTCGACGGGACTAGCGGCAACAATGAGCAGTTCTTC. It specifies CSVDGTSGNNEQFF. The gene calls are TRBV29-1 and TRBJ2-1, with 11 bases lining up with TRBD2. With V trimmed by 6 bases and J by 5 bases, 6 bases remained unmatched. In germline, CDR1 is SQVTM, CDR2 ANQGSEA. The CDR3 has 14 residues.

This clonotype has a count of ten or more. The chain combines TRBV24-1 with TRBJ2-3; no definite D call. The CDR3 is 14 residues long. V was pared by 3 bases and J by 4 bases, with 10 bases between. The germline V gene has CDR1 KGHDR and CDR2 SFDVKD. CDR3 sequence: CATSDPNGADTQYF. The CDR3 nucleotides are TGTGCCACCAGTGATCCCAATGGGGCAGATACGCAGTATTTT.

This chain joins TRBV12-5 and TRBJ2-5; D is undetermined. Germline V gives CDR1 LGHNT, CDR2 FRNRAP. This CDR3 spans 15 amino acids. V lost 7 bases and J lost 1, with 16 bases in between. The CDR3 bases are TGTGCTAGTGTCCCCCAGGAAGACGTCCAAGAGACCCAGTACTTC. It is translated as CASVPQEDVQETQYF.

The chain couples TRBV28 to TRBJ1-5; 9 nucleotides match TRBD1. The CDR3 covers 14 residues. Trimming cost V 7 bases and J 4 bases; bases outside gene matches: 5. Germline V CDR1 and CDR2: MDHEN, SYDVKM. The CDR3 loop reads CASTETGGNQPQHF. CDR3 bases: TGTGCCAGCACCGAGACAGGGGGAAATCAGCCCCAGCATTTT.

V usage is TRBV2 and J usage is TRBJ1-2, with a weak D call TRBD1 (5 bases). CDR3 size: 15 residues. Trimming removed 2 bases at V and 6 bases at J, with 16 bases between. Germline V gene sequence: CDR1 SNHLY, CDR2 FYNNEI. The CDR3 nucleotides are TGTGCCAGCAGTGAAATTAGGACAAGGTGGGATGGCTACACCTTC. Translated: CASSEIRTRWDGYTF.

The chain links TRBV6-2 or TRBV6-3 to TRBJ1-1, with 8 bases lining up with TRBD1. Germline V gene data show CDR1 as MNHEY and CDR2 as SVGEGT. This CDR3 is 15 amino acids long. The V segment lost 6 bases and the J segment 1 base; nucleotides outside the gene matches: 7. The CDR3 coding sequence is TGTGCCAGCAGACCACTCGACAGGGGGAACACTGAAGCTTTCTTT. Encoded protein: CASRPLDRGNTEAFF.

The chain joins TRBV20-1 to TRBJ2-2, with D unresolved. This CDR3 region has 13 residues. With 5 bases removed from V and 2 bases from J, the gap between germline ends came to 9 bases. CDR1 is DFQATT, CDR2 SNEGSKA, per germline (reference sequence). This CDR3 is CSAGFTNTGELFF. CDR3 in DNA: TGCAGTGCTGGCTTCACTAACACCGGGGAGCTGTTTTTT.

The CDR3 loop reads CASSWGPSDEQYF. CDR3 DNA: TGTGCCAGCAGCTGGGGGCCTTCCGACGAGCAGTACTTC. The V and J genes are TRBV5-4 and TRBJ2-5, with D perhaps matching TRBD1 (6 bases). The J call may be faulty, since TRBJ2-7 better matches the DNA end. The CDR3 extends over 13 amino acids. CDR1 and CDR2 (germline): SGHNT, YYREEE (reference sequence).

V is TRBV30 and J is TRBJ2-7, with a weak D call TRBD1 (6 bases). Trimming shortened V by 2 bases and J by 5 bases, and 16 bases separated the two germline ends. The V gene's germline CDR1 is GTSNPN and CDR2 SVGIG (reference sequence). This CDR3 comprises 14 residues. CDR3 in amino acids: CAWSLTGPPDEQYF. The CDR3 DNA sequence: TGTGCCTGGAGTTTGACAGGCCCTCCGGACGAGCAGTACTTC.

The V call is TRBV7-6, the J call TRBJ2-2; TRBD2 matches 7 bases. The CDR3 sequence is 15 residues long. The junction had 3 bases not matched to a gene; V was cut back by 1 base and J by 4 bases. CDR1 SGHVS and CDR2 FNYEAQ come from the germline V gene. CDR3: CASSLGSSGTGELFF. The CDR3 DNA sequence: TGTGCCAGCAGCTTAGGGTCTAGCGGCACCGGGGAGCTGTTTTTT.

The chain couples TRBV9 to TRBJ2-3, with D perhaps matching TRBD1 (5 bases). The CDR3 is 15 amino acids. Trimming removed 0 bases at V and 3 bases at J, with 11 bases between. CDR1 is SGDLS, CDR2 YYNGEE, per germline. CDR3 coding DNA: TGTGCCAGCAGCGTAGGCGTCAGGGAAACAGATACGCAGTATTTT. Translation gives CASSVGVRETDTQYF.

This clonotype showed up just a few times. The rearrangement joins TRBV7-9 to TRBJ2-7; a weak D match, TRBD1 (5 bases). Trimming took off 0 bases at V and 5 bases at J, with 11 bases between the two ends. Germline V CDR1 and CDR2: SEHNR, FQNEAQ (reference sequence). CDR3 length: 14 amino acids. The CDR3 bases are TGTGCCAGCAGCTTAGCGGGGTGGGGCGACGAGCAGTACTTC. It translates to CASSLAGWGDEQYF. Full variable domain (remainder filled in from reference TRBV7-9 and TRBJ2-7): DTGVSQNPRHKITKRGQNVTFRCDPISEHNRLYWYRQTLGQGPEFLTYFQNEAQLEKSRLLSDRFSAERPKGSFSTLEIQRTEQGDSAMYLCASSLAGWGDEQYFGPGTRLTVT.

The V gene is TRBV12-3 or TRBV12-4, the J gene TRBJ1-4; D is perhaps TRBD1 (5 bases). V gave up 5 bases and J gave up 2 bases, with 9 bases separating them. The CDR3 covers 14 residues. CDR3 bases: TGTGCCAGCAGTCCACAGGTGACTAATGAAAAACTGTTTTTT. It yields the protein CASSPQVTNEKLFF.

V usage is TRBV13 and J usage is TRBJ1-1; 7 bases agree with TRBD1. V shed 5 bases and J 6 bases; nucleotides not matched to a gene: 12. Per the germline V gene, CDR1 is PRHDT and CDR2 is FYEKMQ (reference sequence). The CDR3 runs to 15 residues. This CDR3 is CASSPGGEVMAEAFF. In DNA form, the CDR3 reads TGTGCCAGCAGCCCAGGGGGAGAAGTGATGGCTGAAGCTTTCTTT.

Details on this clonotype: At one of its ends the junction is not consistent with the germline gene, which may arise from a read error. The chain's CDR3 is CASSLGGSSYNKQFF. CDR3 nucleotides: TGCGCCAGCAGCTTGGGGGGGAGCTCCTACAATAAGCAGTTCTTC. The chain uses TRBV5-1 and TRBJ2-1; D is possibly TRBD1 or TRBD2 (5 bases each). This CDR3 is 15 amino acids long. CDR1 is SGHRS, CDR2 YFSETQ, per germline.

The chain is built from TRBV7-2 and TRBJ2-1; possible D gene TRBD1, 6 bases. Germline CDR1 SGHTA, CDR2 FQGNSA. The CDR3 sequence is 14 residues long. V dropped 2 bases and J dropped 6 bases, with 11 bases sitting between them. The CDR3 loop reads CASSLSSGVNEQFF. CDR3 in DNA: TGTGCCAGCAGCTTAAGTTCAGGGGTCAATGAGCAGTTCTTC.

The chain links TRBV28 to TRBJ2-1; the D call may be TRBD1 or TRBD2 (6 bases each). The V gene's germline CDR1 is MDHEN and CDR2 SYDVKM. The CDR3 runs 13 residues. V gave up 7 bases and J gave up 7 bases, with 14 bases separating them. The CDR3 DNA reads TGTGCCAGCAAACCGGGGGCGGTGAATGAGCAGTTCTTC. It is translated as CASKPGAVNEQFF.

The gene calls are TRBV20-1 and TRBJ2-4; D call uncertain. The DNA matches TRBJ2-7 better at its end, which makes the J call doubtful. The CDR3 totals 15 residues. CDR1 and CDR2 from the germline V gene are DFQATT and SNEGSKA (reference sequence). In DNA, the CDR3 is TGCAGTGCTACTCCGCCCCGGTCTTCTTACTACGAGCAGTACTTC. Translation: CSATPPRSSYYEQYF.

In DNA form, the CDR3 reads TGTGCCAGCAGCAGAAGACAGGGGTTGGTGGATGGCTACACCTTC. This codes for CASSRRQGLVDGYTF. The V and J genes are TRBV7-9 and TRBJ1-2; TRBD1 agrees at 8 bases. The CDR3 consists of 15 residues. Trimming cost V 5 bases and J 6 bases; bases outside gene matches: 11. Per germline, CDR1 SEHNR and CDR2 FQNEAQ (reference sequence).

The chain is built from TRBV24-1 and TRBJ2-4; 9 bases match TRBD1. The closer fit of TRBJ2-7 to the DNA end suggests the J call may be wrong. This CDR3 region has 13 residues. CDR1 and CDR2 from the germline V gene are KGHDR and SFDVKD. CDR3 loop: CATSTTGGYEQYF. CDR3 sequence (DNA): TGTGCCACCAGCACGACAGGGGGATACGAGCAGTACTTC.